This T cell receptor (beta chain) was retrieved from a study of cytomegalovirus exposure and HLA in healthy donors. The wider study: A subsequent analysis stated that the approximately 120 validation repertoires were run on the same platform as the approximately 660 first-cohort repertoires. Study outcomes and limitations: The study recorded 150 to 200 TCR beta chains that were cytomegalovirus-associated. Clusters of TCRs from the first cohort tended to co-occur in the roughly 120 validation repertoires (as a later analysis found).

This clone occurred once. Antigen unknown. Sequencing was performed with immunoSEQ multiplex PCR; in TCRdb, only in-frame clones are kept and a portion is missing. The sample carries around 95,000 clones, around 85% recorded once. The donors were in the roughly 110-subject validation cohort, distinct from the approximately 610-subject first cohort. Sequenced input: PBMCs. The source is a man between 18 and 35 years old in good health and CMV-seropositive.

For the CDR3, the DNA is TGTGCCAGCAGCCCTTTTGGGCGACGCACAGATACGCAGTATTTT. Its protein is CASSPFGRRTDTQYF. The chain employs TRBV6-1 and TRBJ2-3; D gene unclear. The CDR3 spans 15 residues. V was cut by 6 bases and J by 1 base, with 14 bases left in between. Germline-derived CDR1 and CDR2 are MNHNS and SASEGT.